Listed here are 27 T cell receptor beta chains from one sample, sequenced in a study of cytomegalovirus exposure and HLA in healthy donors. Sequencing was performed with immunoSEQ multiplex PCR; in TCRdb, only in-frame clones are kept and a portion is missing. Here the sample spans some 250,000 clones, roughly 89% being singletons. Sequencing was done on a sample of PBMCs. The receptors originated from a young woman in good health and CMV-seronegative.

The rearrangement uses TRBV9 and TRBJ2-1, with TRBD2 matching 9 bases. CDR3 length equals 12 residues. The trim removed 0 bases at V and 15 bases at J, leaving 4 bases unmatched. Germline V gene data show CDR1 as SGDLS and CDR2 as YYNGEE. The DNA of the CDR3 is TGTGCCAGCAGCGTAGGAGCGGGGGGTCCGTTCTTC. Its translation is CASSVGAGGPFF.

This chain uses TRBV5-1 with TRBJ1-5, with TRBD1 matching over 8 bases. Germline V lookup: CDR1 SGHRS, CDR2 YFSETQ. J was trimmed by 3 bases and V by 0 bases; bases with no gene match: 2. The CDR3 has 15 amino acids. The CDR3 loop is CASSLGTGTNQPQHF. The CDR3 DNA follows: TGCGCCAGCAGCTTGGGGACAGGGACCAATCAGCCCCAGCATTTT. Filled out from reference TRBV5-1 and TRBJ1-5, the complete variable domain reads KAGVTQTPRYLIKTRGQQVTLSCSPISGHRSVSWYQQTPGQGLQFLFEYFSETQRNKGNFPGRFSGRQFSNSRSEMNVSTLELGDSALYLCASSLGTGTNQPQHFGDGTRLSIL.

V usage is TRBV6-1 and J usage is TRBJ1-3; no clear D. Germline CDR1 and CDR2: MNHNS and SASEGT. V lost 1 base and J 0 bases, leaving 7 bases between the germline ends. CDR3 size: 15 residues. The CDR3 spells CASSEVAGSGNTIYF. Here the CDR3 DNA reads TGTGCCAGCAGTGAAGTGGCAGGCTCTGGAAACACCATATATTTT.

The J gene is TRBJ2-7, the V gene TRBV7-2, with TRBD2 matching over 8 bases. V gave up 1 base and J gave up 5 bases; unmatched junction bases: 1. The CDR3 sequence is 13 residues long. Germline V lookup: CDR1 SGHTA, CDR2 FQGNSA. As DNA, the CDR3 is TGTGCCAGCAGCTTAGTCGGGGGGGACGAGCAGTACGTC. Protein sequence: CASSLVGGDEQYV.

CDR3 coding DNA: TGCGCCAGCAGCCAGCAGACTAGCGGGGGGTCGAATGAGCAGTTCTTC. Its protein product is CASSQQTSGGSNEQFF. This sequence joins TRBV4-3 and TRBJ2-1; 13 bases map to TRBD2. CDR1 and CDR2 (germline): LGHNA, YSLEER. The V gene end was trimmed by 3 bases and the J gene end by 7 bases; junction bases not matched to a gene: 6. CDR3 size: 16 residues.

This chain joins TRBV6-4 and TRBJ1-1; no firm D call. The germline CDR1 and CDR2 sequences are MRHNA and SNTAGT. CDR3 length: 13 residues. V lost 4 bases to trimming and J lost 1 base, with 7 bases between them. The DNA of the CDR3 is TGTGCCAGCAGTGTGCGGGGGAACACTGAAGCTTTCTTT. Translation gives CASSVRGNTEAFF.

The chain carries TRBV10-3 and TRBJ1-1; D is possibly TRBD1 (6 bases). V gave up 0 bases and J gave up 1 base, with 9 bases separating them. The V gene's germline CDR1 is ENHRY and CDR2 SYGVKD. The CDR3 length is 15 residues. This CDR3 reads CAISESGHQNTEAFF. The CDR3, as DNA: TGTGCCATCAGTGAGTCGGGACACCAGAACACTGAAGCTTTCTTT.

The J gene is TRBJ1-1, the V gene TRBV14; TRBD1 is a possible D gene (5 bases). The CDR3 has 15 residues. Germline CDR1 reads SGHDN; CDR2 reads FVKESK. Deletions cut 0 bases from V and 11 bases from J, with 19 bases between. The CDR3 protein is CASSQDPLQGGSAFF. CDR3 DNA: TGTGCCAGCAGCCAAGATCCCCTCCAGGGCGGGAGTGCTTTCTTT. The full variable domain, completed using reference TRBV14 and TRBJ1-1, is EAGVTQFPSHSVIEKGQTVTLRCDPISGHDNLYWYRRVMGKEIKFLLHFVKESKQDESGMPNNRFLAERTGGTYSTLKVQPAELEDSGVYFCASSQDPLQGGSAFFGQGTRLTVV.

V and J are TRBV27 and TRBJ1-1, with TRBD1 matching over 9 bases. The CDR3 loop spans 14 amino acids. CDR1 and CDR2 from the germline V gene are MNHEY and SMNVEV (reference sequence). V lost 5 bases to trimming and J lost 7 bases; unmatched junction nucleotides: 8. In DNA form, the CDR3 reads TGTGCCAGCAGTCGGCGGAACAGGGGGCGTGAAGCTTTCTTT. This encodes CASSRRNRGREAFF.

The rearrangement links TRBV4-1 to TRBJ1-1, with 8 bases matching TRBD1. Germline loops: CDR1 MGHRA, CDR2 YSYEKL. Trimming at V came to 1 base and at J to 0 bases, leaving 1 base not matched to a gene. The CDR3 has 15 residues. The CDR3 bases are TGCGCCAGCAGCCAAGGGGGACAGGTGAACACTGAAGCTTTCTTT. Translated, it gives CASSQGGQVNTEAFF.

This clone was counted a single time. CDR3 region: CASSETSGGKNTQYF. The CDR3 DNA sequence: TGCGCCAGCAGCGAGACTAGCGGGGGGAAAAATACGCAGTATTTT. J is TRBJ2-3 and V is TRBV5-1, with 13 positions matching TRBD2. V lost 4 bases to trimming and J lost 7 bases; unmatched junction nucleotides: 6. The CDR3 consists of 15 residues. CDR1 SGHRS and CDR2 YFSETQ come from the germline V gene.

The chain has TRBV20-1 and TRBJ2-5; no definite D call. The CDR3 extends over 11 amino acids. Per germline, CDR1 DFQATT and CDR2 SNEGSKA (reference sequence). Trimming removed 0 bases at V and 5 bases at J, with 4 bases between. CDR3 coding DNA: TGCAGTGCTAGAGAGGGCGAGACCCAGTACTTC. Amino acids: CSAREGETQYF.

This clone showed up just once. In nucleotides, the CDR3 is TGCGCCAGCAGACCCCAAACCTACAGGGGAACCTACGAGCAGTACTTC. It is translated as CASRPQTYRGTYEQYF. The chain links TRBV5-1 to TRBJ2-7; TRBD1 aligns across 7 bases. Germline V CDR1 and CDR2: SGHRS, YFSETQ. The CDR3 is 16 residues long. Trimming removed 5 bases from V and 2 bases from J; junction bases left unmatched: 13.

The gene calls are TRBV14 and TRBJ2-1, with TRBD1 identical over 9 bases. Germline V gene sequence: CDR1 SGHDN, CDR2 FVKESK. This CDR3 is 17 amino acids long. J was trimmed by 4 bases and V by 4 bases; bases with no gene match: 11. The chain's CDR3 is CASSPPRRDREYNEQFF. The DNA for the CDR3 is TGTGCCAGCAGCCCACCACGACGGGACAGGGAGTACAATGAGCAGTTCTTC.

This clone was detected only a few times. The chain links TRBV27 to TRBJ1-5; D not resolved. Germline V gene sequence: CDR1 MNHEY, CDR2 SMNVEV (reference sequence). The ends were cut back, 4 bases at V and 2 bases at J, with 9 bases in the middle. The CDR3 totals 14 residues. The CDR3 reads CASSSGIGNQPQHF. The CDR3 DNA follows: TGTGCCAGCAGTTCGGGTATCGGCAATCAGCCCCAGCATTTT.

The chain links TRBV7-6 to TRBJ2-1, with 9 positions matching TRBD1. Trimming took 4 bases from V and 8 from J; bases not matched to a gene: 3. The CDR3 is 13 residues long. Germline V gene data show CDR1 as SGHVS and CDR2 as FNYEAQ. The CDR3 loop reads CASSYDRGDEQFF. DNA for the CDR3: TGTGCCAGCAGCTATGACAGGGGGGATGAGCAGTTCTTC.

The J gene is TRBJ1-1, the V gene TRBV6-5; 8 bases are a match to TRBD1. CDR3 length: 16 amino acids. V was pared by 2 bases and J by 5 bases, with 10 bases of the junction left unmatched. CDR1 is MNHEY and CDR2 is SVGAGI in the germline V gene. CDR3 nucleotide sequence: TGTGCCAGCAGTTACGGGCAGGGGGCAGGTGGAACTGAAGCTTTCTTT. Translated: CASSYGQGAGGTEAFF.

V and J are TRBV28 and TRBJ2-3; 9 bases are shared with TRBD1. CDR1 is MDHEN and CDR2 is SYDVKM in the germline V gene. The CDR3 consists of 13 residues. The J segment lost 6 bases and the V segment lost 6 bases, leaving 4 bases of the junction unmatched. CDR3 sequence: CASSRQGGDTQYF. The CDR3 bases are TGTGCCAGCAGCCGACAGGGGGGGGATACGCAGTATTTT.

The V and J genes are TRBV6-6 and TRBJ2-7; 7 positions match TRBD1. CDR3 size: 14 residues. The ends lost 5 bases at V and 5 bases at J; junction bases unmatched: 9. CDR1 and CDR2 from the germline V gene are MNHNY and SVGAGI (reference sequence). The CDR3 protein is CASSPRQGSHEQYF. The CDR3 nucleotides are TGTGCCAGCAGTCCCCGACAGGGATCCCACGAGCAGTACTTC.

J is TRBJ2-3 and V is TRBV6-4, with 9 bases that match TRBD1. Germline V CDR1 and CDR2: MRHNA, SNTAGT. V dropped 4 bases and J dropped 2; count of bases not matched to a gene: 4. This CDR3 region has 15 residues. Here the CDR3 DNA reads TGTGCCAGCAGTGGAGACAGGGGGACCACAGATACGCAGTATTTT. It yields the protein CASSGDRGTTDTQYF.

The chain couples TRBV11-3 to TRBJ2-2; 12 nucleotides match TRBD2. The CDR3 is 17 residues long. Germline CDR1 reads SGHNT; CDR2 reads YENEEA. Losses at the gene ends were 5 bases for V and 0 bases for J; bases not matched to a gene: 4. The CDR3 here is CASSTLAGGSNTGELFF. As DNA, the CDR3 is TGTGCCAGCAGCACACTAGCGGGGGGCTCGAACACCGGGGAGCTGTTTTTT. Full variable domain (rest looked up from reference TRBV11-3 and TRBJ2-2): EAGVVQSPRYKIIEKKQPVAFWCNPISGHNTLYWYLQNLGQGPELLIRYENEEAVDDSQLPKDRFSAERLKGVDSTLKIQPAELGDSAVYLCASSTLAGGSNTGELFFGEGSRLTVL.

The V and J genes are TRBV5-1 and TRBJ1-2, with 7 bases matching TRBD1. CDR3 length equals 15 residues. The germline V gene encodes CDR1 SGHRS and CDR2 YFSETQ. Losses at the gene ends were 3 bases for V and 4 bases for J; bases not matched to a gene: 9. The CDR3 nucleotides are TGCGCCAGCAGCTGGGGTAGGGGGCGCCTCTATGGCTACACCTTC. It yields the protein CASSWGRGRLYGYTF. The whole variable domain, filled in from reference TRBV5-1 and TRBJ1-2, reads KAGVTQTPRYLIKTRGQQVTLSCSPISGHRSVSWYQQTPGQGLQFLFEYFSETQRNKGNFPGRFSGRQFSNSRSEMNVSTLELGDSALYLCASSWGRGRLYGYTFGSGTRLTVV.

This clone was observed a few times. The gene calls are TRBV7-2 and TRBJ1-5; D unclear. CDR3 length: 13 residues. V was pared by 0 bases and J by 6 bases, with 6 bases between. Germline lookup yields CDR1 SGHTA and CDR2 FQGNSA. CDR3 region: CASSLASSQPQHF. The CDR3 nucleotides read TGTGCCAGCAGCTTAGCGAGCTCTCAGCCCCAGCATTTT.

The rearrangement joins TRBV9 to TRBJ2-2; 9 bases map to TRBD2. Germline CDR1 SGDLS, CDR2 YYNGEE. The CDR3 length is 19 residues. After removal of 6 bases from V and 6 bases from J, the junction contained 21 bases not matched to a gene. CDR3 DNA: TGTGCCAGCAATGGAGGGGCTCGACCTAGCGGGGAAATGGCCGGGGAGCTGTTTTTT. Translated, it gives CASNGGARPSGEMAGELFF.

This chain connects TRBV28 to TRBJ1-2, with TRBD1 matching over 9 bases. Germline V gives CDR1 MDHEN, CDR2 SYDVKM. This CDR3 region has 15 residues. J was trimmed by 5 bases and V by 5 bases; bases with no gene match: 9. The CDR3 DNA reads TGTGCCAGCAGTCTAGGGGGACAGGGACCTTATGGCTACACCTTC. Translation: CASSLGGQGPYGYTF.

This CDR3 reads CASLGQGGTTEAFF. The CDR3 DNA is TGTGCCAGCCTCGGACAGGGTGGGACCACTGAAGCTTTCTTT. This chain connects TRBV6-5 to TRBJ1-1, with 8 positions matching TRBD1. CDR1 is MNHEY, CDR2 SVGAGI, per germline. The CDR3 spans 14 residues. J lost 4 bases, V lost 8 bases, and 9 bases had no gene match.

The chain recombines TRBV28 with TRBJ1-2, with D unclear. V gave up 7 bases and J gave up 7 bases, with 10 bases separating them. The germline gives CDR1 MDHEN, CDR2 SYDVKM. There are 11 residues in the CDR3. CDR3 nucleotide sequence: TGTGCCAGCAATTTCCGTAGTGGCTACACCTTC. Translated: CASNFRSGYTF.